This TCR beta chain was captured by sequencing in a study of blood T cell repertoires in COVID-19. V shed 4 bases and J 1 base; nucleotides not matched to a gene: 4. The germline gives CDR1 SGHDT, CDR2 YYEEEE. The CDR3 extends over 15 amino acids. TCRdb's copy holds only in-frame clones and misses some; the assay was immunoSEQ multiplex PCR. Of fewer than 450,000 clones detected, more than 75% appear once; the ten largest clones hold around 3.5%. This clonotype was sampled from a woman between 18 and 29 years old who had recovered from COVID-19. V and J are TRBV5-6 and TRBJ1-1, with TRBD1 matching over 10 bases. Material: peripheral blood. The CDR3 loop is CASSLWTGGNTEAFF. In DNA form, the CDR3 reads TGTGCCAGCAGCCTGTGGACAGGGGGGAACACTGAAGCTTTCTTT.